Below are 2 T cell receptor beta chains sequenced from a single sample in a study of T cells after yellow fever vaccination. TCRdb fed the 5' RACE reads into MiXCR, producing one record per CDR3 protein. The table records some 220,000 distinct CDR3 sequences, approximately 3% of them present only once. The sample was CD4+ T cells sorted from PBMCs, taken 10 days after the yellow fever booster vaccination. All receptors come from a man aged 18 to 29 who received the YFV17D yellow fever vaccine.

This rearrangement joins TRBV10-3 to TRBJ1-2; no clear D gene. Between the trimmed V and J ends, which lost 10 bases and 4 bases, there was a span of 19 bases. The germline V gene has CDR1 ENHRY and CDR2 SYGVKD. The CDR3 loop spans 14 amino acids. The CDR3, as DNA: TGTGCCACCAAGGAACTGGACGGCTCCTATGGCTACACCTTC. Protein: CATKELDGSYGYTF.

This clonotype has a count of ten or more. The chain has TRBV11-2 and TRBJ2-2; D may be TRBD1 or TRBD2 (5 bases each). The length of the CDR3 is 15 residues. Between the trimmed V and J ends, which lost 3 bases and 1 base, there was a span of 9 bases. CDR1 and CDR2 from the germline V gene are SGHAT and FQNNGV. The CDR3 protein is CASSFRDENTGELFF. The CDR3 coding sequence is TGTGCCAGCAGCTTTCGGGACGAGAACACCGGGGAGCTGTTTTTT. The full variable domain, in which reference TRBV11-2 and TRBJ2-2 provide the parts outside the CDR3, is EAGVAQSPRYKIIEKRQSVAFWCNPISGHATLYWYQQILGQGPKLLIQFQNNGVVDDSQLPKDRFSAERLKGVDSTLKIQPAKLEDSAVYLCASSFRDENTGELFFGEGSRLTVL.